The 20 T cell receptor beta chains below were found in one sample sequenced in a study of shared clonotypes between healthy human individuals. Assay: immunoSEQ multiplex PCR; the TCRdb copy retains only in-frame clones and omits some. The table includes roughly 400,000 clones, about 96% detected once. The material sequenced was memory CD8+ T cells sorted from blood. The subset: CD45RO+ cells pooled with CCR7-negative TemRA cells. These receptors were collected from a man aged 25-45 years in good health.

The chain recombines TRBV10-3 with TRBJ2-7; D gene uncertain. The CDR3 loop spans 14 amino acids. Germline CDR1 reads ENHRY; CDR2 reads SYGVKD. V gave up 4 bases and J gave up 4 bases, with 14 bases separating them. The DNA for the CDR3 is TGTGCCATCAGTGCCGGGCTAGATAGGTACGAGCAGTACTTC. This encodes CAISAGLDRYEQYF.

This clone was counted once. V is TRBV5-1 and J is TRBJ2-1; D is uncertain. This CDR3 has 12 residues. CDR1 SGHRS and CDR2 YFSETQ come from the germline V gene. V was clipped by 0 bases and J by 9 bases, with 7 bases between them. The CDR3 region is CASSLEGSEQFF. CDR3 nucleotides: TGCGCCAGCAGCTTGGAGGGCAGTGAGCAGTTCTTC.

The genes are TRBV7-9 and TRBJ2-5; a weak D match, TRBD2 (5 bases). Trimming removed 1 base from V and 5 bases from J, with 14 bases in between. This CDR3 region has 15 residues. Looked up from germline, CDR1 is SEHNR and CDR2 is FQNEAQ (reference sequence). Written as DNA, the CDR3 is TGTGCCAGCAGCTTAGGGAGGTGGTCAAGGGAGACCCAGTACTTC. Translation: CASSLGRWSRETQYF.

The V call is TRBV7-9, the J call TRBJ1-1; a weak D match, TRBD1 (5 bases). The CDR3 has 15 residues. Germline V lookup: CDR1 SEHNR, CDR2 FQNEAQ (reference sequence). V gave up 5 bases and J gave up 3 bases, with 16 bases separating them. CDR3 sequence (DNA): TGTGCCAGCAGCCCGGCCACTAGGGGCGACACTGAAGCTTTCTTT. This gives the protein CASSPATRGDTEAFF.

The chain links TRBV5-5 to TRBJ2-5, with D possibly matching TRBD2 (6 bases). Germline V gene sequence: CDR1 SGHKS, CDR2 YYEKEE (reference sequence). V lost 0 bases to trimming and J lost 1 base, with 7 bases between them. The CDR3 loop spans 14 amino acids. CDR3 region: CASSLGGLQETQYF. In DNA form, the CDR3 reads TGTGCCAGCAGCTTGGGGGGACTCCAAGAGACCCAGTACTTC.

On this clone itself: Other DNA sequences within the sample encode an identical CDR3. This chain joins TRBV7-9 and TRBJ2-3; TRBD2 is a possible D gene (6 bases). Trimming removed 2 bases at V and 3 bases at J, with 12 bases between. This CDR3 region has 15 residues. The V gene's germline CDR1 is SEHNR and CDR2 FQNEAQ (reference sequence). Written as DNA, the CDR3 is TGTGCCAGCAGCTTAACGGGAGTTGGGACAGATACGCAGTATTTT. It translates to CASSLTGVGTDTQYF.

This chain joins TRBV6-1 and TRBJ1-2, with D unclear. V dropped 2 bases and J dropped 1 base, with 5 bases sitting between them. Germline V CDR1 and CDR2: MNHNS, SASEGT. The CDR3 contains 13 residues. The CDR3 DNA reads as TGTGCCAGCAGTGAAAACGTTAACTATGGCTACACCTTC. Translating gives CASSENVNYGYTF.

J is TRBJ2-7 and V is TRBV7-3; the D call may be TRBD1 or TRBD2 (6 bases each). Germline V gene sequence: CDR1 SGHTA, CDR2 FQGTGA. The V end lost 5 bases, the J end lost 5 bases, and 13 bases lay between the germline ends. The CDR3 is 13 amino acids. This CDR3 reads CASSRTGRHEQYF. CDR3 DNA sequence: TGTGCCAGCAGCAGAACAGGGAGGCACGAGCAGTACTTC.

This rearrangement joins TRBV19 to TRBJ2-1, with D possibly being TRBD1 (6 bases). The CDR3 is made up of 17 amino acids. Germline values: CDR1 LNHDA, CDR2 SQIVND (reference sequence). With 1 base removed from V and 6 bases from J, the gap between germline ends came to 19 bases. In DNA, the CDR3 is TGTGCCAGTAGTATAGCGCTGGGGGCTCGGACTGTCAATGAGCAGTTCTTC. It is translated as CASSIALGARTVNEQFF.

This rearrangement joins TRBV19 to TRBJ2-2; maybe TRBD1 (5 bases). Germline V CDR1 and CDR2: LNHDA, SQIVND (reference sequence). V was trimmed by 5 bases and J by 1 base, leaving 8 bases between them. The CDR3 totals 14 residues. CDR3 loop: CASSQQGNTGELFF. The CDR3 nucleotides are TGTGCCAGTAGTCAGCAGGGGAACACCGGGGAGCTGTTTTTT.

The V and J genes are TRBV5-5 and TRBJ1-2; 7 bases are shared with TRBD1. This CDR3 is built from 16 residues. The V gene end was trimmed by 0 bases and the J gene end by 5 bases; junction bases not matched to a gene: 10. Germline-derived CDR1 and CDR2 are SGHKS and YYEKEE (reference sequence). CDR3 bases: TGTGCCAGCAGCTTGGGCTCCTCACAGGGGAGATATGGCTACACCTTC. This encodes CASSLGSSQGRYGYTF.

This sequence joins TRBV27 and TRBJ2-4; 7 bases agree with TRBD2. The CDR3 sequence is 13 residues long. Germline V gene sequence: CDR1 MNHEY, CDR2 SMNVEV (reference sequence). V gave up 3 bases and J gave up 7 bases; unmatched junction bases: 3. The CDR3 is CASSLGGRNIQYF. CDR3 sequence (DNA): TGTGCCAGCAGTTTGGGGGGGAGGAACATTCAGTACTTC.

With respect to this clone: The missing conserved phenylalanine or tryptophan at the end of this CDR3 makes a read error likely. Because the CDR3's place on the DNA is in doubt, the DNA is left out and the CDR3 is given as listed by TCRdb. The rearrangement uses TRBV11-3 and TRBJ1-6. The CDR3 spans 12 residues, counting both ends. The germline V gene encodes CDR1 SGHNT and CDR2 YENEEA. The CDR3 region is CASSFVSYGGCI.

This sequence joins TRBV19 and TRBJ2-1; D remains ambiguous. CDR1 and CDR2 (germline): LNHDA, SQIVND (reference sequence). The CDR3 has 15 amino acids. V lost 3 bases, J lost 0 bases, and 9 bases lay in between. CDR3 nucleotide sequence: TGTGCCAGTAGTATGGGTTTAAGCTCCTACAATGAGCAGTTCTTC. This translates into CASSMGLSSYNEQFF.

The chain carries TRBV9 and TRBJ2-3; 7 bases match TRBD2. The CDR3 is made up of 15 amino acids. J gave up 4 bases and V 0 bases, and 5 bases lay outside the gene matches. The germline V gene has CDR1 SGDLS and CDR2 YYNGEE. The CDR3 DNA sequence: TGTGCCAGCAGCGTAGTCGCGGGAGTCCCAGATACGCAGTATTTT. Its translation: CASSVVAGVPDTQYF.

This chain connects TRBV18 to TRBJ2-3; 7 bases line up with TRBD1. Germline CDR1 reads KGHSH; CDR2 reads LQKENI. The CDR3 is 16 residues long. The junction had 9 bases not matched to a gene; V was cut back by 4 bases and J by 2 bases. The CDR3 DNA reads as TGTGCCAGCTCACGGACCTCTGGACAGGTCACAGATACGCAGTATTTT. It codes for CASSRTSGQVTDTQYF.

This clone was seen just once. The J gene is TRBJ2-3, the V gene TRBV18; D might be TRBD1 or TRBD2, each matching 5 bases. CDR1 and CDR2 from the germline V gene are KGHSH and LQKENI. V was cut by 6 bases and J by 2 bases, with 6 bases left in between. The CDR3 has 12 residues. CDR3 coding DNA: TGTGCCAGCTCGGGGACCACAGATACGCAGTATTTT. Encoded protein: CASSGTTDTQYF.

The chain combines TRBV28 with TRBJ2-2; D may be TRBD2 (5 bases). The CDR3 length is 14 residues. Germline V gives CDR1 MDHEN, CDR2 SYDVKM. With 7 bases removed from V and 5 bases from J, the gap between germline ends came to 14 bases. For the CDR3, the DNA is TGTGCCAGCACCCCTCTTCCGGGAACCGGGGAGCTGTTTTTT. Protein product: CASTPLPGTGELFF.

The J gene is TRBJ1-4, the V gene TRBV30, with TRBD1 identical over 11 bases. From germline, CDR1 is GTSNPN and CDR2 SVGIG (reference sequence). With 4 bases clipped from V and 7 bases from J, the junction kept 2 bases outside the gene matches. This CDR3 has 13 amino acids. Here the CDR3 reads CAWTGTGGEKLFF. In DNA, the CDR3 is TGTGCCTGGACCGGGACAGGGGGTGAAAAACTGTTTTTT. Looking up the rest from reference TRBV30 and TRBJ1-4 gives the full variable domain: SQTIHQWPATLVQPVGSPLSLECTVEGTSNPNLYWYRQAAGRGLQLLFYSVGIGQISSEVPQNLSASRPQDRQFILSSKKLLLSDSGFYLCAWTGTGGEKLFFGSGTQLSVL.

This chain links TRBV11-3 with TRBJ2-1; 14 nucleotides line up with TRBD2. Germline assignment: CDR1 SGHNT and CDR2 YENEEA. The ends lost 5 bases at V and 7 bases at J; junction bases unmatched: 7. The CDR3 has 16 amino acids. CDR3 in DNA: TGTGCCAGCAGCCTTGGGACTAGCGGGAGAGGGAATGAGCAGTTCTTC. This codes for CASSLGTSGRGNEQFF.